One and the same sample provided the 15 T cell receptor beta chains below, sequenced in a study of spatial heterogeneity in lung cancer. TCRdb used MiXCR to reprocess the 5' RACE reads, holding one entry per CDR3 protein. The sample has 4,000 to 5,500 distinct CDR3 sequences, under 15% seen once. Time point indicated: sample taken at primary tumor resection. Their antigen targets remain unknown. Study observations and caveats: Tumors with more nonsynonymous mutations had more expanded intratumoral alpha and beta TCRs.

This specimen was lung tumor tissue, taken at surgery. These receptors came from a male donor with early-stage non-small cell lung cancer.

This clonotype is medium-sized in the sample. This beta chain was picked up by a library intended for alpha chains and is off target, so its count carries little meaning. The gene calls are TRBV2 and TRBJ1-5, with D possibly being TRBD1 (5 bases). The germline V and J ends were trimmed by 6 bases and 4 bases, with 16 bases remaining between them. This CDR3 has 15 residues. The germline CDR1 and CDR2 sequences are SNHLY and FYNNEI. The CDR3 region has the DNA TGTGCCAGCAGGAAGACGATTGACAGTAATCAGCCCCAGCATTTT. Protein sequence: CASRKTIDSNQPQHF.

Sample share makes this clonotype medium-sized (0.01 to 0.1%). Being off target in a library aimed at alpha chains, this beta chain has a size of little meaning. The V call is TRBV5-4, the J call TRBJ2-7, with 11 bases that match TRBD2. Germline V gene lookup returns CDR1 SGHNT and CDR2 YYREEE (reference sequence). The CDR3 is 15 amino acids. V lost 1 base, J lost 3 bases, and 3 bases stayed unmatched. CDR3 nucleotide sequence: TGTGCCAGCAGCTTGCCTAGCGGGGGGCGCTACGAGCAGTACTTC. As protein: CASSLPSGGRYEQYF.

This clonotype was seen at least ten times. This beta chain represents an off-target read in a library built for alpha chains; its size is of limited meaning. The chain links TRBV7-2 to TRBJ1-5; the D gene is possibly TRBD1 (5 bases). This CDR3 is built from 16 residues. Trimming removed 4 bases from V and 2 bases from J, with 15 bases in between. Germline CDR1 reads SGHTA; CDR2 reads FQGNSA. The CDR3 loop reads CASSSQLGRGNQPQHF. DNA for the CDR3: TGTGCCAGCAGCTCCCAGTTGGGGCGGGGCAATCAGCCCCAGCATTTT.

Comments on this clonotype: Since the library was made to target alpha chains, this beta chain is a stray read and its abundance is not meaningful. The CDR3 loop is CASSADRGETQYF. Here the CDR3 DNA reads TGCGCCAGCAGCGCGGACCGGGGAGAGACCCAGTACTTC. This rearrangement joins TRBV5-1 to TRBJ2-5; TRBD2 is a possible D gene (5 bases). V shed 4 bases and J shed 4 bases, with 11 bases lying between them. This CDR3 is built from 13 residues. Looked up from germline, CDR1 is SGHRS and CDR2 is YFSETQ.

Notes on this clonotype: The size of this beta chain means little, since it is a stray read in a library made for alpha chains. V and J are TRBV27 and TRBJ2-7; D unresolved. Trimming took off 3 bases at V and 3 bases at J, with 9 bases between the two ends. The CDR3 covers 13 residues. Germline V gives CDR1 MNHEY, CDR2 SMNVEV (reference sequence). In DNA form, the CDR3 reads TGTGCCAGCAGTTTCGGAATACTCTACGAGCAGTACTTC. This gives the protein CASSFGILYEQYF.

In its sample, this clonotype was seen a few times. This beta chain is a stray sequence in a library constructed for alpha chains; its clone size is not meaningful. The gene calls are TRBV28 and TRBJ2-6, with D maybe TRBD2 (5 bases). Germline assignment: CDR1 MDHEN and CDR2 SYDVKM. Trimming took 6 bases from V and 4 from J, leaving 16 bases between them. The length of the CDR3 is 16 residues. CDR3 protein: CASRKARGSGANVLTF. The CDR3 coding sequence is TGTGCCAGCAGAAAGGCACGGGGATCCGGGGCCAACGTCCTGACTTTC.

By share of the sample, this clonotype is medium-sized. This beta chain is a stray sequence in a library constructed for alpha chains; its clone size is not meaningful. The chain is built from TRBV10-3 and TRBJ2-5, with TRBD1 matching 8 bases. V trimming: 10 bases; J trimming: 5 bases; junction bases outside the gene matches: 6. The CDR3 extends over 12 amino acids. Germline V CDR1 and CDR2: ENHRY, SYGVKD. The CDR3 sequence is CATGTGVETQYF. CDR3 DNA: TGTGCCACTGGGACAGGCGTGGAGACCCAGTACTTC.

A word on this clonotype: This beta chain represents an off-target read in a library built for alpha chains; its size is of limited meaning. The V call is TRBV21-1, the J call TRBJ2-3. TRBV21-1 is noted as a pseudogene. The CDR3 length is 13 residues. The CDR3 coding sequence is TGTGCCAGCAGCAAAGTGGACGTACGTACGCAGTATTTT. Protein sequence: CASSKVDVRTQYF.

This clonotype qualifies as medium-sized. Found in a library prepared for alpha chains, this beta chain is an off-target read, and its abundance has little meaning. The V gene is TRBV20-1, the J gene TRBJ1-2; TRBD1 might be the D (6 bases). Deletions cut 6 bases from V and 2 bases from J, with 16 bases between. Germline CDR1 DFQATT, CDR2 SNEGSKA (reference sequence). The CDR3 is 14 amino acids. The CDR3 nucleotides are TGCAGTGCCTTCTCGGGGACACAGAACTATGGCTACACCTTC. Its translation: CSAFSGTQNYGYTF.

As concerns this clonotype: This beta chain is a stray read from a library made for alpha chains; its abundance is not meaningful. The J gene is TRBJ2-7, the V gene TRBV7-2; 10 bases fit TRBD2. The CDR3 contains 15 residues. V gave up 1 base and J gave up 2 bases; unmatched junction bases: 2. Per germline, CDR1 SGHTA and CDR2 FQGNSA. The CDR3 sequence is CASSLGSGRAYEQYF. CDR3 nucleotides: TGTGCCAGCAGCTTAGGAAGCGGGAGGGCCTACGAGCAGTACTTC.

This clonotype occurred many times. Little can be read into the size of this beta chain, an off-target read in a library designed for alpha chains. The V call is TRBV4-2, the J call TRBJ2-5, with D perhaps TRBD1 (5 bases). Germline values: CDR1 LGHNA, CDR2 YNFKEQ. CDR3 length: 15 amino acids. V was trimmed by 4 bases and J by 2 bases, leaving 14 bases between them. In DNA, the CDR3 is TGTGCCAGCAGCCGGACACCCGCGTGGCAAGAGACCCAGTACTTC. It is translated as CASSRTPAWQETQYF.

Many counts were recorded for this clonotype. Because the library targeted alpha chains, this beta chain is an off-target read whose size means little. This chain connects TRBV6-2 or TRBV6-3 to TRBJ2-1, with D tentatively TRBD2 (5 bases). The germline CDR1 and CDR2 sequences are MNHEY and SVGEGT. The CDR3 has 13 amino acids. With 8 bases removed from V and 7 bases from J, the gap between germline ends came to 15 bases. The CDR3 DNA reads TGTGCCAGCCGCGCACCGTCGGGGAATGAGCAGTTCTTC. It encodes CASRAPSGNEQFF.

A note on this clonotype: This beta chain is a stray sequence in a library constructed for alpha chains; its clone size is not meaningful. The J gene is TRBJ2-7, the V gene TRBV28, with D perhaps matching TRBD2 (5 bases). The V and J ends lost 3 bases and 7 bases respectively, with 7 bases between them. The CDR3 loop spans 11 amino acids. CDR1 and CDR2 from the germline V gene are MDHEN and SYDVKM. The CDR3 DNA reads TGTGCCAGCAGTTTCCCGGGGGAGCAGTACTTC. Protein sequence: CASSFPGEQYF.

The sample holds many counts of this clonotype. In a library made to pick up alpha chains, this beta chain is a stray read with a size that means little. The rearrangement links TRBV28 to TRBJ2-7; 7 positions match TRBD1. Trimming cost V 6 bases and J 1 base; bases outside gene matches: 9. The CDR3 sequence is 15 residues long. Germline CDR1 reads MDHEN; CDR2 reads SYDVKM. This CDR3 is CASSLSLTGSYEQYF. CDR3 nucleotides: TGTGCCAGCAGCTTGTCCCTGACAGGGTCCTACGAGCAGTACTTC.

This clonotype is medium-sized (0.01 to 0.1%) in the sample. The size of this beta chain means little, since it is a stray read in a library made for alpha chains. The chain has TRBV24-1 and TRBJ1-5; the D is unclear. Trimming took off 5 bases at V and 2 bases at J, with 9 bases between the two ends. Germline CDR1 KGHDR, CDR2 SFDVKD. The CDR3 sequence is 14 residues long. The CDR3 nucleotides are TGTGCCACCAGTGCGCGTGGGGGCAATCAGCCCCAGCATTTT. The encoded protein is CATSARGGNQPQHF.